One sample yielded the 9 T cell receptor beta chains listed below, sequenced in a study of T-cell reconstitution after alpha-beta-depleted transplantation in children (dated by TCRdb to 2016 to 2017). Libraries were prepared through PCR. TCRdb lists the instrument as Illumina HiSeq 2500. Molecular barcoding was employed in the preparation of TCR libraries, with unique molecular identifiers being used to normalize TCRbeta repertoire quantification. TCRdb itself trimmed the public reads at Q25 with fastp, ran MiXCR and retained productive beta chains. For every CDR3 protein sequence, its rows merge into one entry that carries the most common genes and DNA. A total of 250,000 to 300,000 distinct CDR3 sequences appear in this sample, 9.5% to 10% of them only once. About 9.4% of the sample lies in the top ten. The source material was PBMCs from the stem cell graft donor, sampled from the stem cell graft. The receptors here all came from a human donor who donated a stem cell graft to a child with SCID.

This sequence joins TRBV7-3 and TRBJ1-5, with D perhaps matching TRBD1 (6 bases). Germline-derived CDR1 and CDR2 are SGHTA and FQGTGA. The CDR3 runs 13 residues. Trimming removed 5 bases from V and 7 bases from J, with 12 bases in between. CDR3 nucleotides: TGTGCCAGCAGCCCGGGACAAGACCAGCCCCAGCATTTT. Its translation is CASSPGQDQPQHF.

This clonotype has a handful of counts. The CDR3 loop is CASSLEGNYGYTF. In DNA form, the CDR3 reads TGCGCCAGCAGCTTGGAGGGGAACTATGGCTACACCTTC. The chain recombines TRBV5-1 with TRBJ1-2, with a weak D call TRBD1 (5 bases). This CDR3 is 13 amino acids long. The germline gives CDR1 SGHRS, CDR2 YFSETQ. With 0 bases removed from V and 2 bases from J, the gap between germline ends came to 5 bases.

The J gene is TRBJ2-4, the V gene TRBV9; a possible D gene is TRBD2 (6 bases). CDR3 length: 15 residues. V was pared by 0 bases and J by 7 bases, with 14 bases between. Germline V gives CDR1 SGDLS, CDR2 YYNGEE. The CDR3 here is CASSVDARGFNIQYF. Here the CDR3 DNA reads TGTGCCAGCAGCGTAGATGCCCGGGGGTTTAACATTCAGTACTTC.

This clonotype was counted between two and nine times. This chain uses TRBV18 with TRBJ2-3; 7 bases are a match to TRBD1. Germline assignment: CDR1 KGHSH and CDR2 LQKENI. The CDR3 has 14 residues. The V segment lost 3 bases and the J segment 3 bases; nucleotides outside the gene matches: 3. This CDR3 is CASSPTGLTDTQYF. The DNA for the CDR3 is TGTGCCAGCTCACCGACAGGGTTAACAGATACGCAGTATTTT.

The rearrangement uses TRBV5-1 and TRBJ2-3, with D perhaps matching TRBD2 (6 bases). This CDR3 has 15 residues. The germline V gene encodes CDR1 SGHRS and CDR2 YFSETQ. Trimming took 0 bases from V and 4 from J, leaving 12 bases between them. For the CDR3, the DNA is TGCGCCAGCAGCTTGGACGCGGGGTTCGCAGATACGCAGTATTTT. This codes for CASSLDAGFADTQYF.

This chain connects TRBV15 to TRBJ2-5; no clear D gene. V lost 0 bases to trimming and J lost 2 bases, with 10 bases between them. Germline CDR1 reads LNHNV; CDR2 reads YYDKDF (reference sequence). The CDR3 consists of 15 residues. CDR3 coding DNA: TGTGCCACCAGCAGAGATATGGCGGAGCAAGAGACCCAGTACTTC. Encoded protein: CATSRDMAEQETQYF.

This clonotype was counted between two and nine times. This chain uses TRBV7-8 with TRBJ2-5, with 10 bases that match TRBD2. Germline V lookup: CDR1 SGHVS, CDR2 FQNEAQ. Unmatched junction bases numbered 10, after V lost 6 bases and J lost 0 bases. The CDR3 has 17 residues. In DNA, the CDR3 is TGTGCCAGCAGTTCCCCTTCGACTAGCGGGTACCAAGAGACCCAGTACTTC. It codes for CASSSPSTSGYQETQYF.

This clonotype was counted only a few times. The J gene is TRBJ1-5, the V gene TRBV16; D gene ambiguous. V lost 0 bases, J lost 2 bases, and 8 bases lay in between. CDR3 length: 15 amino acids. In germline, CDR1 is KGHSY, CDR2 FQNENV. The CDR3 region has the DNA TGTGCCAGCAGCCAATCAGGTACACGCAATCAGCCCCAGCATTTT. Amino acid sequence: CASSQSGTRNQPQHF.

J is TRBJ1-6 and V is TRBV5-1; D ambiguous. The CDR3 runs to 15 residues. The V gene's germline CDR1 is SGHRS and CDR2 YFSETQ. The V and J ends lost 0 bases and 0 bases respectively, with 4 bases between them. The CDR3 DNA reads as TGCGCCAGCAGCTTGGACGGCTCCTATAATTCACCCCTCCACTTT. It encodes CASSLDGSYNSPLHF.